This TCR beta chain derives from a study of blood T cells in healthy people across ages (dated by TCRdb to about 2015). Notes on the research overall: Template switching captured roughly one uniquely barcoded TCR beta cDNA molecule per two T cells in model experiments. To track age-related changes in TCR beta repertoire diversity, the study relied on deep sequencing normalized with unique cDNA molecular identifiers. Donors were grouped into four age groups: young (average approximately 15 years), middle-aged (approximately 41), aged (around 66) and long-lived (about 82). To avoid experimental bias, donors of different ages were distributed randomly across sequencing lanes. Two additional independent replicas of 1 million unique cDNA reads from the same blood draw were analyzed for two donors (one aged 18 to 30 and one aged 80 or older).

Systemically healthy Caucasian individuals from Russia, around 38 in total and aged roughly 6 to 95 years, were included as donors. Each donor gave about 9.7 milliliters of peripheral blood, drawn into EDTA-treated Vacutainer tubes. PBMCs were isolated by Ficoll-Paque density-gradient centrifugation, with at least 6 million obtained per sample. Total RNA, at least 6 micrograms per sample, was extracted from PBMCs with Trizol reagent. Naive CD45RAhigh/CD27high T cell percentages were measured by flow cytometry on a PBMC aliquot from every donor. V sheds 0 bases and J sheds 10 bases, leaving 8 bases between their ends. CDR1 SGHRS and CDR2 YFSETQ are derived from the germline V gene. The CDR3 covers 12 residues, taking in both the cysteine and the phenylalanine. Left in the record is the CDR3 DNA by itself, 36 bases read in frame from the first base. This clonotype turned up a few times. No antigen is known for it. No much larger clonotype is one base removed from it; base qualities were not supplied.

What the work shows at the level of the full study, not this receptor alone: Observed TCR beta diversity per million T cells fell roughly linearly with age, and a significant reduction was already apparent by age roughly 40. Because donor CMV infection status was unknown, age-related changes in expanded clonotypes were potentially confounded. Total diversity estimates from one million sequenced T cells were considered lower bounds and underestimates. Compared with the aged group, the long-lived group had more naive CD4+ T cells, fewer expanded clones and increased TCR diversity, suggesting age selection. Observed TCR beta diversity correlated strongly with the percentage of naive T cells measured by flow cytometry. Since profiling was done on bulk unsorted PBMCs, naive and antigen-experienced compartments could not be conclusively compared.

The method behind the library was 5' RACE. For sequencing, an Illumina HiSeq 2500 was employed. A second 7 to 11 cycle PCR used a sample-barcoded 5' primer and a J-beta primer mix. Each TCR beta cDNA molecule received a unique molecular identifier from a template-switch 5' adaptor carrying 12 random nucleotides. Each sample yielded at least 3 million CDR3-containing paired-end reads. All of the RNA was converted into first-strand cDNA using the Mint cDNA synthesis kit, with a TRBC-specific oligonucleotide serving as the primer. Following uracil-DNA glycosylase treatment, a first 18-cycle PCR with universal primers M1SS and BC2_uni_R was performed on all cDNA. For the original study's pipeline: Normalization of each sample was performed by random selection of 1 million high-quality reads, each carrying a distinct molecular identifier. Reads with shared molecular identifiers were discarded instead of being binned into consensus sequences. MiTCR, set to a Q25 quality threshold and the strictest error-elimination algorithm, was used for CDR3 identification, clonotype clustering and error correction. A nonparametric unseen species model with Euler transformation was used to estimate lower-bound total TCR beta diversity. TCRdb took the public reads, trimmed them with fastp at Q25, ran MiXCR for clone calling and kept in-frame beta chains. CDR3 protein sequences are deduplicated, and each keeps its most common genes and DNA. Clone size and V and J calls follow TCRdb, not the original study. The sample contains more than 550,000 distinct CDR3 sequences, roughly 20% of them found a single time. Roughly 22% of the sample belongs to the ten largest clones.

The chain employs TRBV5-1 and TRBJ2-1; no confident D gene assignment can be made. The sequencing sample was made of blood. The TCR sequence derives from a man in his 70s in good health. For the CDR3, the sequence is CASSLGAVEQFF. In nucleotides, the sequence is TGCGCCAGCAGCTTGGGGGCTGTAGAGCAGTTCTTC.